This TCR beta chain was obtained from a study of T cells in localized non-small cell lung cancer. Study-level findings and limits: T cell clonality was highest in uninvolved adjacent lung, above tumor. Greater blood T cell density accompanied longer overall survival.

Worth noting for this clone: Its antigen is undetermined.

This table comes from immunoSEQ multiplex PCR, and its TCRdb copy is limited to in-frame clones, with some not included. The sample lists about 26,000 clones; roughly nine tenths were seen once. Trimming removed 5 bases from V and 0 bases from J, with 11 bases in between. Germline assignment: CDR1 MDHEN and CDR2 SYDVKM. This CDR3 contains 15 residues. The rearrangement joins TRBV28 to TRBJ1-5; D is perhaps TRBD1 (6 bases). The TCR sequence derives from a female donor aged 60 or older with stage II squamous cell lung carcinoma. The input for sequencing was peripheral blood, taken before any cancer treatment. CDR3 coding DNA: TGTGCCAGCAGTGCCGGACAGTATAGCAATCAGCCCCAGCATTTT. This encodes CASSAGQYSNQPQHF.